Following are 21 T cell receptor beta chains from one sample sequenced in a study of OX40 agonist ivuxolimab in advanced cancers. Profiling relied on immunoSEQ multiplex PCR, and the TCRdb table lists in-frame clones only, not all of them. The data hold roughly 58,000 clones, with 84% observed a single time. Source: CD4+ or CD8+ T cells sorted from blood, taken in a trial of the OX40 agonist ivuxolimab. All receptors derive from an adult with an advanced solid tumor such as melanoma, head and neck, liver or kidney cancer.

The genes are TRBV2 and TRBJ1-3; tentative D call: TRBD1 (5 bases). This CDR3 contains 14 residues. Trimming left V 7 bases short and J 0 bases short, with 10 bases between. CDR1 is SNHLY and CDR2 is FYNNEI in the germline V gene. As DNA, the CDR3 is TGTGCCAGCAATCCAGGGTACTCTGGAAACACCATATATTTT. Amino acid sequence: CASNPGYSGNTIYF.

A few counts support this clone. The chain links TRBV4-2 to TRBJ1-6; the match to TRBD1 covers 9 bases. Germline CDR1 and CDR2: LGHNA and YNFKEQ. The ends lost 4 bases at V and 7 bases at J; junction bases unmatched: 5. The CDR3 totals 15 residues. CDR3 amino acids: CASSPRDRENSPLHF. The CDR3 nucleotides read TGTGCCAGCAGCCCCCGGGACAGGGAGAATTCACCCCTCCACTTT.

J is TRBJ1-2 and V is TRBV10-2; the D is unclear. Germline V lookup: CDR1 WSHSY, CDR2 SAAADI. V was trimmed by 1 base and J by 0 bases, leaving 9 bases between them. The CDR3 totals 15 residues. The DNA for the CDR3 is TGCGCCAGCAGTGAGTGGGCGATTCCTAACTATGGCTACACCTTC. It is translated as CASSEWAIPNYGYTF.

This chain uses TRBV5-4 with TRBJ2-5, with 8 bases that match TRBD2. V lost 6 bases to trimming and J lost 2 bases; unmatched junction nucleotides: 9. The germline CDR1 and CDR2 sequences are SGHNT and YYREEE (reference sequence). The CDR3 has 15 amino acids. The DNA of the CDR3 is TGTGCCAGCACCCTTGGGACGGGGGGGCAAGAGACCCAGTACTTC. Its protein product is CASTLGTGGQETQYF.

This clone was counted only a few times. The chain joins TRBV13 to TRBJ2-2; TRBD1 or TRBD2 may be the D gene (5 bases each). V was clipped by 7 bases and J by 6 bases, with 24 bases between them. The CDR3 covers 17 residues. CDR1 and CDR2 from the germline V gene are PRHDT and FYEKMQ (reference sequence). DNA of the CDR3: TGTGCCAGCACCTCACCCGGGGACCCCAGGATGTCCGGGGAGCTGTTTTTT. Protein: CASTSPGDPRMSGELFF.

The chain has TRBV9 and TRBJ2-7; 9 nucleotides line up with TRBD2. CDR3 length equals 14 residues. In germline, CDR1 is SGDLS, CDR2 YYNGEE. Trimming cost V 3 bases and J 6 bases; bases outside gene matches: 7. The CDR3 reads CASSEGGRGSEQYF. In nucleotides, the CDR3 is TGTGCCAGCAGCGAAGGCGGGAGGGGGAGCGAGCAGTACTTC.

V is TRBV5-5 and J is TRBJ2-6, with D possibly being TRBD2 (5 bases). The CDR3 totals 16 residues. Trimming took 6 bases from V and 1 from J, leaving 14 bases between them. Germline CDR1 and CDR2: SGHKS and YYEKEE (reference sequence). Here the CDR3 DNA reads TGTGCCAGCACGCCATTGGAGGTATCTGGGGCCAACGTCCTGACTTTC. It encodes CASTPLEVSGANVLTF.

The CDR3 loop is CASSPVPDTQYF. The DNA of the CDR3 is TGTGCCAGCTCACCTGTACCAGATACGCAGTATTTT. V is TRBV18 and J is TRBJ2-3; no reliable D call. Germline V gene sequence: CDR1 KGHSH, CDR2 LQKENI. V dropped 3 bases and J dropped 4 bases, with 5 bases sitting between them. This CDR3 is 12 amino acids long.

This sequence joins TRBV6-5 and TRBJ1-2, with 8 bases aligning to TRBD1. Germline CDR1 MNHEY, CDR2 SVGAGI. The CDR3 consists of 14 residues. J lost 8 bases, V lost 6 bases, and 11 bases had no gene match. The CDR3 nucleotides read TGTGCCAGCAGACCCCGAACAGGGGGGAGAGGCTACACCTTC. Translated, it gives CASRPRTGGRGYTF.

This clone was seen once. The chain employs TRBV10-2 and TRBJ1-1; D is perhaps TRBD1 (5 bases). The CDR3 extends over 13 amino acids. Trimming took 10 bases from V and 4 from J, leaving 16 bases between them. CDR1 and CDR2 from the germline V gene are WSHSY and SAAADI. The CDR3 spells CATSPQGGTEAFF. CDR3 in DNA: TGCGCCACCTCTCCTCAGGGTGGCACTGAAGCTTTCTTT.

V is TRBV11-1 and J is TRBJ1-2; 7 positions match TRBD1. Germline V CDR1 and CDR2: SGHAT, FQDESV (reference sequence). Trimming took 1 base from V and 5 from J; bases not matched to a gene: 1. The CDR3 totals 13 residues. The CDR3 nucleotides are TGTGCCAGCAGCTTAGACAGGGGTTATGGCTACACCTTC. Translating gives CASSLDRGYGYTF.

This clone was found a few times. V gene TRBV15 combines with J gene TRBJ2-6; unclear D gene. The germline CDR1 and CDR2 sequences are LNHNV and YYDKDF (reference sequence). With 5 bases removed from V and 0 bases from J, the gap between germline ends came to 8 bases. This CDR3 is built from 15 residues. The CDR3 loop reads CATSPRISGANVLTF. The CDR3 DNA is TGTGCCACCAGCCCCCGGATCTCTGGGGCCAACGTCCTGACTTTC.

The V call is TRBV10-3, the J call TRBJ2-2; D is possibly TRBD1 or TRBD2 (6 bases each). The CDR3 totals 16 residues. Germline V gives CDR1 ENHRY, CDR2 SYGVKD. Trimming stripped 6 bases from V and 0 bases from J, with 14 bases between. CDR3 nucleotide sequence: TGTGCCATCAGCCTGTCGGGGGCCACGAACACCGGGGAGCTGTTTTTT. This sequence encodes CAISLSGATNTGELFF.

This clone has a single count. The gene calls are TRBV2 and TRBJ2-1; 7 positions match TRBD1. The junction had 3 bases not matched to a gene; V was cut back by 7 bases and J by 0 bases. Germline loops: CDR1 SNHLY, CDR2 FYNNEI. The CDR3 runs 14 residues. Here the CDR3 reads CASIWDSSYNEQFF. CDR3 sequence (DNA): TGTGCCAGCATCTGGGACAGCTCCTACAATGAGCAGTTCTTC.

The CDR3 region has the DNA TGTGCCAGCTCACCCTTAGGACAGGGCTTGGATGGCTACACCTTC. Amino acid sequence: CASSPLGQGLDGYTF. This chain connects TRBV18 to TRBJ1-2, with TRBD1 matching 8 bases. The CDR3 is made up of 15 amino acids. V was pared by 3 bases and J by 6 bases, with 9 bases of the junction left unmatched. Germline V gene sequence: CDR1 KGHSH, CDR2 LQKENI.

This clone was seen just once. J is TRBJ2-1 and V is TRBV11-2; weak D call: TRBD1 (6 bases). The germline V and J ends were trimmed by 0 bases and 13 bases, with 13 bases remaining between them. Germline V gene lookup returns CDR1 SGHAT and CDR2 FQNNGV. This CDR3 spans 13 amino acids. The CDR3 DNA follows: TGTGCCAGCAGCTTAGACGGGACACGTATTCAGTTCTTC. Encoded protein: CASSLDGTRIQFF.

The chain recombines TRBV18 with TRBJ1-1; 12 bases agree with TRBD1. The CDR3 loop spans 16 amino acids. V lost 3 bases, J lost 4 bases, and 6 bases stayed unmatched. Germline V gene lookup returns CDR1 KGHSH and CDR2 LQKENI. CDR3 bases: TGTGCCAGCTCACCGGGACAGGGGGCGATGGGCACTGAAGCTTTCTTT. This translates into CASSPGQGAMGTEAFF.

DNA for the CDR3: TGTGCCAGCAGCTTGGCCCCAGGGACAGTTCTCCCCCTCCACTTT. It encodes CASSLAPGTVLPLHF. The J gene is TRBJ1-6, the V gene TRBV5-6, with TRBD1 identical over 7 bases. The CDR3 spans 15 residues. With V trimmed by 0 bases and J by 13 bases, 10 bases remained unmatched. CDR1 is SGHDT, CDR2 YYEEEE, per germline.

The rearrangement joins TRBV9 to TRBJ2-5, with 8 bases matching TRBD2. The trim removed 4 bases at V and 4 bases at J, leaving 9 bases unmatched. The CDR3 consists of 15 residues. Germline V gene data show CDR1 as SGDLS and CDR2 as YYNGEE. CDR3 region: CASSPGGGLSETQYF. For the CDR3, the DNA is TGTGCCAGCAGCCCCGGGGGGGGACTCTCAGAGACCCAGTACTTC.

This clone was picked up a small number of times. The V call is TRBV7-2, the J call TRBJ2-1, with D possibly matching TRBD2 (6 bases). Germline V gene data show CDR1 as SGHTA and CDR2 as FQGNSA. V lost 5 bases and J 10 bases, leaving 12 bases between the germline ends. This CDR3 spans 12 amino acids. CDR3 protein: CASSETSWEQFF. The DNA for the CDR3 is TGTGCCAGCAGCGAGACTAGTTGGGAGCAGTTCTTC.

CDR3: CASSFGAGGSDTQYF. DNA for the CDR3: TGTGCCAGCAGCTTCGGGGCAGGGGGCTCTGATACGCAGTATTTT. The chain links TRBV5-6 to TRBJ2-3; 8 bases match TRBD1. Looked up from germline, CDR1 is SGHDT and CDR2 is YYEEEE. The CDR3 is 15 amino acids. After removal of 2 bases from V and 6 bases from J, the junction contained 8 bases not matched to a gene.